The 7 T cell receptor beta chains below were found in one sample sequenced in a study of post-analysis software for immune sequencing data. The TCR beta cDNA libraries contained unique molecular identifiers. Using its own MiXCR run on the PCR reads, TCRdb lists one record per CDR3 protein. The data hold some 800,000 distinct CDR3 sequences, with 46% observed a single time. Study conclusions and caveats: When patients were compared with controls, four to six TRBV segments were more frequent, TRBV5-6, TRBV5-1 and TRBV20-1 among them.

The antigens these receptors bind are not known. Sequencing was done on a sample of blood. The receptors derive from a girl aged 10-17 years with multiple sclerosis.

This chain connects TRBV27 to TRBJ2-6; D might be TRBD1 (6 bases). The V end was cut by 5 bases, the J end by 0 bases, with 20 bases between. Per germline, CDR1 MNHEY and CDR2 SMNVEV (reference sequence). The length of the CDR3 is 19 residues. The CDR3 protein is CASSTKQGQGFSGANVLTF. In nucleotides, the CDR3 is TGTGCCAGCAGTACCAAGCAGGGGCAGGGGTTCTCTGGGGCCAACGTCCTGACTTTC. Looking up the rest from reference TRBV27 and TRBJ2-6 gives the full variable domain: EAQVTQNPRYLITVTGKKLTVTCSQNMNHEYMSWYRQDPGLGLRQIYYSMNVEVTDKGDVPEGYKVSRKEKRNFPLILESPSPNQTSLYFCASSTKQGQGFSGANVLTFGAGSRLTVL.

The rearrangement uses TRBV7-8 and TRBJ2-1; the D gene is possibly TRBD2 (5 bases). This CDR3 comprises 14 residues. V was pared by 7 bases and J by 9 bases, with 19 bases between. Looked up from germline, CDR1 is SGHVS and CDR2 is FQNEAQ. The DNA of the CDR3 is TGTGCCAGCACAGCTGAGGGCCCAAGAAGTGAGCAGTTCTTC. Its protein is CASTAEGPRSEQFF. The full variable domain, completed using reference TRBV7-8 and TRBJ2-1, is GAGVSQSPRYKVAKRGQDVALRCDPISGHVSLFWYQQALGQGPEFLTYFQNEAQLDKSGLPSDRFFAERPEGSVSTLKIQRTQQEDSAVYLCASTAEGPRSEQFFGPGTRLTVL.

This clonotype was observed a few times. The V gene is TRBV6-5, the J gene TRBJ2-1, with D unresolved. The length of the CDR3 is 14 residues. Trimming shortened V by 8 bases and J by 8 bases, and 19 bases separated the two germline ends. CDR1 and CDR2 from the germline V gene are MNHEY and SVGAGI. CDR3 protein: CASSGTTRGDEQFF. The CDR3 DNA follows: TGTGCCAGCTCCGGCACAACCCGTGGGGATGAGCAGTTCTTC.

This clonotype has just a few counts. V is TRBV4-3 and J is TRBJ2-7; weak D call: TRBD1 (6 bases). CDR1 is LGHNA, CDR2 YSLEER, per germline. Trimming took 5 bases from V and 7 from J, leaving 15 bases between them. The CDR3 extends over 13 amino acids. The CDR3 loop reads CASSKQGNYEQYF. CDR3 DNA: TGCGCCAGCAGCAAACAGGGAAACTATGAGCAGTACTTC.

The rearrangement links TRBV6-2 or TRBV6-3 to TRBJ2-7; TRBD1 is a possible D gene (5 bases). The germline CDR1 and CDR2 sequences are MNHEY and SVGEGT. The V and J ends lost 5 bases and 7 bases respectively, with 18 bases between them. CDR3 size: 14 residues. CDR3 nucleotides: TGTGCCAGCAGTACCAGGGTGGGATCATGGGAGCAGTACTTC. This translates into CASSTRVGSWEQYF.

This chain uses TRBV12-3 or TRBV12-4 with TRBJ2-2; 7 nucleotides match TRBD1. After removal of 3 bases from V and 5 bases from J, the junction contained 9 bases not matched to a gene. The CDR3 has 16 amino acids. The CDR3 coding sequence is TGTGCCAGCAGTTTTTCGGGGACAGTCTTTACCGGGGAGCTGTTTTTT. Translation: CASSFSGTVFTGELFF.

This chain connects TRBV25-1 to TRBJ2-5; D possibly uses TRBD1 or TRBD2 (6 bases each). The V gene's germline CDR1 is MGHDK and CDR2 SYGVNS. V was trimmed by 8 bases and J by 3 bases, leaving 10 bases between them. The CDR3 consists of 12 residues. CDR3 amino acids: CASGGGKETQYF. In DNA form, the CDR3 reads TGTGCCAGCGGGGGCGGGAAAGAGACCCAGTACTTC.